The 10 T cell receptor beta chains below all came from one sample that was sequenced in a study of CD8+CD57+ T cells in acquired aplastic anemia. The template for TCR beta VDJ and CDR3 sequence profiling was genomic DNA. TCRdb passed the reads through MiXCR, listing each CDR3 protein once. Of 130,000 or so distinct CDR3 sequences detected, 40% appear once; the ten largest clones hold 2.6%. The sequenced patients had an expansion of CD8+CD57+ cells seen by flow cytometry. The material sequenced was sorted CD4+, CD8+, or CD8+CD57+ T cells (not recorded which) from PBMCs. These receptors were obtained from a human donor with aplastic anemia.

This sequence joins TRBV10-1 and TRBJ1-2; D gene uncertain. Trimming cost V 0 bases and J 8 bases, with 22 bases left between them. CDR1 is WNHNN, CDR2 SYGVQD, per germline (reference sequence). The CDR3 is 17 amino acids. CDR3 sequence reads: CASSESGKGGHGKGYTF. CDR3 in DNA: TGCGCCAGCAGTGAGTCGGGGAAGGGAGGGCACGGGAAAGGCTACACCTTC.

This clonotype was found many times. The chain recombines TRBV7-8 with TRBJ2-7; 7 bases align to TRBD1. The junction had 2 bases not matched to a gene; V was cut back by 1 base and J by 2 bases. This CDR3 spans 14 amino acids. Germline lookup yields CDR1 SGHVS and CDR2 FQNEAQ. CDR3 loop: CASSLGDSAYEQYV. The CDR3 bases are TGTGCCAGCAGCTTAGGGGACAGCGCCTACGAGCAGTACGTC.

This clonotype was detected ten times or more. CDR3 region: CASSFSGTGYEQYF. CDR3 sequence (DNA): TGTGCCAGCAGCTTCTCAGGGACAGGCTACGAGCAGTACTTC. This chain uses TRBV12-3 or TRBV12-4 with TRBJ2-7; 8 nucleotides match TRBD1. Losses at the gene ends were 6 bases for V and 3 bases for J; bases not matched to a gene: 7. CDR3 length: 14 residues.

This clonotype was observed at least ten times. This sequence joins TRBV7-8 and TRBJ2-7; 9 bases agree with TRBD1. The CDR3 extends over 14 amino acids. V lost 5 bases, J lost 6 bases, and 8 bases stayed unmatched. Germline assignment: CDR1 SGHVS and CDR2 FQNEAQ. The CDR3 DNA follows: TGTGCCAGCAGCCCCCCCGGGACAGGGCGCGAGCAGTACTTC. It specifies CASSPPGTGREQYF. The variable domain in full, with the rest retrieved from reference TRBV7-8 and TRBJ2-7, is GAGVSQSPRYKVAKRGQDVALRCDPISGHVSLFWYQQALGQGPEFLTYFQNEAQLDKSGLPSDRFFAERPEGSVSTLKIQRTQQEDSAVYLCASSPPGTGREQYFGPGTRLTVT.

This clonotype ranks as medium-sized. The chain carries TRBV10-2 and TRBJ2-5, with no clear D. Trimming cost V 2 bases and J 2 bases, with 9 bases left between them. The CDR3 runs 14 residues. CDR1 is WSHSY and CDR2 is SAAADI in the germline V gene. The CDR3 region is CASSENGKQETQYF. The CDR3 DNA reads TGCGCCAGCAGTGAGAACGGCAAACAAGAGACCCAGTACTTC.

J is TRBJ1-2 and V is TRBV15; possible D gene TRBD1, 5 bases. The V gene lost 0 bases and the J gene lost 7 bases, with 12 bases spanning the gap. Germline V gene lookup returns CDR1 LNHNV and CDR2 YYDKDF (reference sequence). CDR3 size: 14 residues. The CDR3, as DNA: TGTGCCACCAGCAGAGAAAGGGTCGGGGGTGGCTACACCTTC. It encodes CATSRERVGGGYTF. Filled out from reference TRBV15 and TRBJ1-2, the complete variable domain reads DAMVIQNPRYQVTQFGKPVTLSCSQTLNHNVMYWYQQKSSQAPKLLFHYYDKDFNNEADTPDNFQSRRPNTSFCFLDIRSPGLGDTAMYLCATSRERVGGGYTFGSGTRLTVV.

In its sample, this clonotype was seen many times. The chain links TRBV19 to TRBJ1-4; tentatively, D is TRBD1 (5 bases). V lost 3 bases to trimming and J lost 5 bases, with 16 bases between them. CDR1 LNHDA and CDR2 SQIVND come from the germline V gene (reference sequence). This CDR3 has 16 amino acids. The CDR3 DNA reads as TGTGCCAGTAGTATTCCCGGCAGGGATGCGAATGAAAAACTGTTTTTT. Encoded protein: CASSIPGRDANEKLFF.

This clonotype was observed a few times. It may be a read error: a sequence one base away is much more abundant. Since no conserved phenylalanine or tryptophan closes the CDR3, a read error is the likely cause. J is TRBJ2-3 and V is TRBV5-1; 7 nucleotides line up with TRBD2. In germline, CDR1 is SGHRS, CDR2 YFSETQ. The CDR3 contains 17 residues. J gave up 4 bases and V 4 bases, and 15 bases lay outside the gene matches. The CDR3 DNA is TGCGCCAGCAGCCCGTTCCCGGGACTACTGGGTGCAGATACGCAGTATTCT. Protein product: CASSPFPGLLGADTQYS.

Only a few counts were recorded for this clonotype. The chain has TRBV6-1 and TRBJ1-1; TRBD1 matches at 8 bases. With 2 bases clipped from V and 0 bases from J, the junction kept 5 bases outside the gene matches. The CDR3 spans 16 residues. Germline loops: CDR1 MNHNS, CDR2 SASEGT. In nucleotides, the CDR3 is TGTGCCAGCAGTGAACGACAGGGGCGGATGAACACTGAAGCTTTCTTT. Amino acids: CASSERQGRMNTEAFF.

This clonotype showed up many times. The V gene is TRBV2, the J gene TRBJ2-3, with TRBD2 matching over 15 bases. Germline assignment: CDR1 SNHLY and CDR2 FYNNEI. J was trimmed by 4 bases and V by 5 bases; bases with no gene match: 4. The CDR3 sequence is 16 residues long. The CDR3 sequence is CASSPGLAGGADTQYF. The CDR3, as DNA: TGTGCCAGCAGTCCGGGACTAGCGGGGGGTGCAGATACGCAGTATTTT. Filled out from reference TRBV2 and TRBJ2-3, the complete variable domain reads EPEVTQTPSHQVTQMGQEVILRCVPISNHLYFYWYRQILGQKVEFLVSFYNNEISEKSEIFDDQFSVERPDGSNFTLKIRSTKLEDSAMYFCASSPGLAGGADTQYFGPGTRLTVL.